What follows is one TCR beta chain and its context. Profiled with immunoSEQ multiplex PCR; TCRdb holds only in-frame clones, not every one. The sample shows 350,000 to 450,000 clones, about 89% of them seen only once. The data originate from a study of blood T cell repertoires in COVID-19. CDR1 and CDR2 from the germline V gene are SQVTM and ANQGSEA. The CDR3 runs 13 residues. V shed 7 bases, J shed 2 bases, and the junction held 6 bases outside the gene matches. The Seattle site enrolled patients during active infection and followed them longitudinally. The V gene is TRBV29-1, the J gene TRBJ1-1; 8 bases agree with TRBD1. The sequence derives from a woman in her sixties with COVID-19, enrolled during active disease. The sequencing input was peripheral blood. The chain's CDR3 is CSGTGTGNTEAFF. Written as DNA, the CDR3 is TGCAGCGGAACTGGGACAGGTAACACTGAAGCTTTCTTT.